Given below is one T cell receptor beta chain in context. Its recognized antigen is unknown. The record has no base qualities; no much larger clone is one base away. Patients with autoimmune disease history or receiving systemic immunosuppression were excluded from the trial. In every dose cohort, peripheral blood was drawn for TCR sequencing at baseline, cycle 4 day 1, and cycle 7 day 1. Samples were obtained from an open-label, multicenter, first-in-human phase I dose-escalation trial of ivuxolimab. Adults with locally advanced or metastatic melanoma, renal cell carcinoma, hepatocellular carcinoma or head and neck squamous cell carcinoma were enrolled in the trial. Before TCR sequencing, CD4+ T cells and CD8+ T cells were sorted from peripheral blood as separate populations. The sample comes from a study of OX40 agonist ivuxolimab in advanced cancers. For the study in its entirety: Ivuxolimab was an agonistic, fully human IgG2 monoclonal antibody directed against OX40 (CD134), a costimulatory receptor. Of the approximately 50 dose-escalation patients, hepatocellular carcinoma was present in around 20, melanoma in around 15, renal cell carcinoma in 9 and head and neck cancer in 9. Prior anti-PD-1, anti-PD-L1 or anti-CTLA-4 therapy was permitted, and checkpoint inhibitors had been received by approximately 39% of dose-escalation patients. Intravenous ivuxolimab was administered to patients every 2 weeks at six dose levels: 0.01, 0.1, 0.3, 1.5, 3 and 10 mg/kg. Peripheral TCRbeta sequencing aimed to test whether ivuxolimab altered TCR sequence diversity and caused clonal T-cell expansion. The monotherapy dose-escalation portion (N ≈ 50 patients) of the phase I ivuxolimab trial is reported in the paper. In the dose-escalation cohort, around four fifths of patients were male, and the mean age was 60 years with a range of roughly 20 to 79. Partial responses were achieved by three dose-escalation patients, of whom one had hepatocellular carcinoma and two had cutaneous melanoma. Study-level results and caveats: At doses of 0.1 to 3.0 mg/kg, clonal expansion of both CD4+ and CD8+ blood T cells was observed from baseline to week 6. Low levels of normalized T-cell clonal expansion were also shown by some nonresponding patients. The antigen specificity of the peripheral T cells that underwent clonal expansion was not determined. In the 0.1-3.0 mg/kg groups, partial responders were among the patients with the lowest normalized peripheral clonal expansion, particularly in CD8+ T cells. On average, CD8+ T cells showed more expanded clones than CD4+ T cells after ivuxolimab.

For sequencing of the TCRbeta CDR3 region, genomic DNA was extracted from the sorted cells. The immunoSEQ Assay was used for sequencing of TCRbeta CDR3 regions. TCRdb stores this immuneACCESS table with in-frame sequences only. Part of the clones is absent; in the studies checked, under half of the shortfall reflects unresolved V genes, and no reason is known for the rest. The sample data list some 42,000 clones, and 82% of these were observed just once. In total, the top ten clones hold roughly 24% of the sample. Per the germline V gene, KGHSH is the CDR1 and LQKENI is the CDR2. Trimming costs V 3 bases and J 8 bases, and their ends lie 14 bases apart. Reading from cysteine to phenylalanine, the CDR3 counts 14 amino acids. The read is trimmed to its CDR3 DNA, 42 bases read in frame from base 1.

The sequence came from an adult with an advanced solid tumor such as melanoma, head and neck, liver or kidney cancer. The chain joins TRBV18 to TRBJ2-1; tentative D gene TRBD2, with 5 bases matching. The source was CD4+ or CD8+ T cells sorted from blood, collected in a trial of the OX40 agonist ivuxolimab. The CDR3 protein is CASSPLEYGDEQFF. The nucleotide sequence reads TGTGCCAGCTCACCGCTGGAGTACGGGGATGAGCAGTTCTTC.